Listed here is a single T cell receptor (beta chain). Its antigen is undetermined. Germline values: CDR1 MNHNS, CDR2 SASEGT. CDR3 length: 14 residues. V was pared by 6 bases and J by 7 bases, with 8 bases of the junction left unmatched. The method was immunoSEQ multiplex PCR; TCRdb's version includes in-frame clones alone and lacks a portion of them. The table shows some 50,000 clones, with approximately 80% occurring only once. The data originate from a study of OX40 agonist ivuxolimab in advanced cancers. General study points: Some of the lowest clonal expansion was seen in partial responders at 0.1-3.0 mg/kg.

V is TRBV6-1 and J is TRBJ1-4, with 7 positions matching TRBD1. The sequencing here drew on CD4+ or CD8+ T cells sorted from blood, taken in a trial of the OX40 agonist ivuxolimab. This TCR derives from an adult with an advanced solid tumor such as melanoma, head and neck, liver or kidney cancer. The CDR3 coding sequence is TGTGCCAGCAGCAAGGGGGCGAGGAGTGAAAAACTGTTTTTT. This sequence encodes CASSKGARSEKLFF.